This T cell receptor (beta chain) was identified in a study of shared T cell receptors in the human thymus. The length of the CDR3 is 15 residues. The germline CDR1 and CDR2 sequences are LGHNA and YNFKEQ. V was clipped by 1 base and J by 0 bases; unmatched bases: 3. Produced via immunoSEQ multiplex PCR; TCRdb's table is partial and in-frame only. The sample shows hundreds of thousands of clones, approximately 89% of them seen only once. These records were also assigned to another study, of human thymus T cells.

The V gene is TRBV4-2, the J gene TRBJ2-7; 7 positions agree with TRBD2. Sequencing used thymocytes. This clonotype originated in a boy under two years old with a congenital heart defect. This CDR3 reads CASSQAGGSSYEQYF. For the CDR3, the DNA is TGTGCCAGCAGCCAAGCGGGGGGTAGCTCCTACGAGCAGTACTTC.